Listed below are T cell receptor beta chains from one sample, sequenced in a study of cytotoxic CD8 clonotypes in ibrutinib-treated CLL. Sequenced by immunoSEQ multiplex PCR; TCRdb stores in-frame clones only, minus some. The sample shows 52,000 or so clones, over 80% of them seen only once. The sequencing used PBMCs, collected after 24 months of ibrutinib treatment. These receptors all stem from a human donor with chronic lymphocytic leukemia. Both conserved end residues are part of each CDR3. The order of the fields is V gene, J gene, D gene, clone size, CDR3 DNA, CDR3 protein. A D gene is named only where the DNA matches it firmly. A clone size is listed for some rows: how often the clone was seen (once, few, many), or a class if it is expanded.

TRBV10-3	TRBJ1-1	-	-	TGTGCCATCAGTGAGTCGAGCACAGGGAGAGTTGAAGCTTTCTTT	CAISESSTGRVEAFF
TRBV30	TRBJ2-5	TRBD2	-	TGTGCCTGGAGAGCGGGGGGCGCAGAGACCCAGTACTTC	CAWRAGGAETQYF
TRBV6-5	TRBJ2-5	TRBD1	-	TGTGCCAGCAGTAGGGGGACAGCCCTAAGAGACCAGTACTTC	CASSRGTALRDQYF
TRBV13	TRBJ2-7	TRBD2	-	TGTGCCAGCAGCTCCCTTCGACTAGCGGGAGGTTCCTACGAGCAGTACTTC	CASSSLRLAGGSYEQYF
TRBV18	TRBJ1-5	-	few	TGTGCCAGCTCACCACCAAACAGGGAAGGTCAGCCCCAGCATTTT	CASSPPNREGQPQHF
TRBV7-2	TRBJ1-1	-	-	TGTGCCAGCAGCTTAGATCTGGCAAGGACTCCAGCTTTCTTT	CASSLDLARTPAFF
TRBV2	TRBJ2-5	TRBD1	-	TGTGCCAGCAGTGAAGCGCTTCTTCGGACAGGGGACGAGACCCAGTACTTC	CASSEALLRTGDETQYF
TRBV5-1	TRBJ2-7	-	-	TGCGCCAGCAGCTTGGCCCTTCAGGGCTTGGGGGAGCAGTACTTC	CASSLALQGLGEQYF
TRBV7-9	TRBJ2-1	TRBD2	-	TGTGCCAGCAGCTTAGGTCTAGCGGGATATGAGCAGTTCTTC	CASSLGLAGYEQFF
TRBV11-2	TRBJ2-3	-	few	TGTGCCAGCAGCCTCGGGATGACAGATACGCAGTATTTT	CASSLGMTDTQYF
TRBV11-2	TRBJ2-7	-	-	TGTGCCAGCAGGAGGGATCTAAACGCGGACGAGCAGTACTTC	CASRRDLNADEQYF
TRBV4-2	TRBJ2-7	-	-	TGTGCCAGCAGCGTTACGGGGGATAGCTCCTACGAGCAGTACTTC	CASSVTGDSSYEQYF
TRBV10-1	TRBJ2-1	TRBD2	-	TGCGCCAGCAGTGAAGGCGGGAGTAGGAATGAGCAGTTCTTC	CASSEGGSRNEQFF
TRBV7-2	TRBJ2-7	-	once	TGTGCCAGCAGCCGAGACACATCCATCGGCTACGAGCAGTACTTC	CASSRDTSIGYEQYF
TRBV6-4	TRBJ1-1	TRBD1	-	TGTGCCAGCAGTTACAGGGGTAGGGCTGAAGCTTTCTTT	CASSYRGRAEAFF
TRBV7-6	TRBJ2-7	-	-	TGTGCCAGCAGCTTAGGCCAGGCCAAGCAGTACTTC	CASSLGQAKQYF
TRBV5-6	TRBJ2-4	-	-	TGTGCCAGCAGCTTGACGGGGAACATTCAGTACTTC	CASSLTGNIQYF
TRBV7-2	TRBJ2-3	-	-	TGTGCCAGCAGCCCCGGGACAAGAGCAGATACGCAGTATTTT	CASSPGTRADTQYF
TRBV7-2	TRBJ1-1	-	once	TGTGCCAGCAGCCCCATCTCCCGACGCAGCGGCACTGAAGCTTTCTTT	CASSPISRRSGTEAFF
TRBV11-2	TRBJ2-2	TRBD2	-	TGTGCCAGCAGACTAGCGGGAGCGAACACCGGGGAGCTGTTTTTT	CASRLAGANTGELFF
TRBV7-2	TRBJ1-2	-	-	TGTGCCAGCAGCCCCGTTCACGGCTATGGCTACACCTTC	CASSPVHGYGYTF
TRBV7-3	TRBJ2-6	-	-	TGTGCCAGCAGCCCGAACTCAGCTGGGGCCAACGTCCTGACTTTC	CASSPNSAGANVLTF
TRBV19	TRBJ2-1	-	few	TGTGCCAGTAGTTCCCCGCCTCCCTGGAATGAGCAGTTCTTC	CASSSPPPWNEQFF
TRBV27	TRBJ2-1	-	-	TGTGCCAGCAGTTTTAACCAATACAATGAGCAGTTCTTC	CASSFNQYNEQFF
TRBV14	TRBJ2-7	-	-	TGTGCCAGCAGCCAAGTTGGCCTCGCGTACGAGCAGTACTTC	CASSQVGLAYEQYF
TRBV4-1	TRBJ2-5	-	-	TGCGCCAGCAGCCGGCAGGCAGGGGTAGAGACCCAGTACTTC	CASSRQAGVETQYF
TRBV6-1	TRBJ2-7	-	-	TGTGCCAGCAACCAGAGGGGGGGCAACCACGAGCAGTACTTC	CASNQRGGNHEQYF
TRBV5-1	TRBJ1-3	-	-	TGCGCCAGCAGGGACCCCGGGAACACCATATATTTT	CASRDPGNTIYF
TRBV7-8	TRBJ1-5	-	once	TGTGCCAGCAGCCGGACGCGGAGGGATAGCAATCAGCCCCAGCATTTT	CASSRTRRDSNQPQHF
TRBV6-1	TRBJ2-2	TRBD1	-	TGTGCCAGCAGTGGTTATCTTATGACAGGGAAGGGGACCGGGGAGCTGTTTTTT	CASSGYLMTGKGTGELFF
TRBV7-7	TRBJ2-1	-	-	TGTGCCAGCAGCCTGACAAGCGGACCCAACAATGAGCAGTTCTTC	CASSLTSGPNNEQFF
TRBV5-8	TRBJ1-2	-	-	TGTGCCAGCAGCTTGACACTAAACTATGGCTACACCTTC	CASSLTLNYGYTF
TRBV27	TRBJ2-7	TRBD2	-	TGTGCCAGCCGGAAACCAAGAATTCTAGCGGGAAGATCGACCTACGAGCAGTACTTC	CASRKPRILAGRSTYEQYF
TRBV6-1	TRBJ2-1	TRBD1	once	TGTGCCAGCAATGGACAGGGAAATGAGCAGTTCTTC	CASNGQGNEQFF
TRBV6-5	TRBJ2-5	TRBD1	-	TGTGCCAGCAGTTACTCGTACAGGGGAGAGACCCAGTACTTC	CASSYSYRGETQYF
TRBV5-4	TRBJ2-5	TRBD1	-	TGTGCCAGCAGCTCGCTTACGACAGGGGGCCAAGAGACCCAGTACTTC	CASSSLTTGGQETQYF